The sequence of this T cell receptor beta chain was determined in a study of blood T cell repertoires in COVID-19. Turning to the study itself: Italy, Spain and the United States were the sources of the convalescent and acute COVID-19 samples.

Per germline, CDR1 ENHRY and CDR2 SYGVKD. The CDR3 contains 18 residues. The J segment lost 5 bases and the V segment lost 8 bases, leaving 20 bases of the junction unmatched. Source study methods: Reference gene primer amplification yielded estimated nucleated cell counts. TCRdb keeps only in-frame clones here, not all; method: immunoSEQ multiplex PCR. V, J and clone size derive from that table, while D and trimming were established from the DNA sequence. The sample records some 210,000 clones, 70% to 90% being singletons. The chain is built from TRBV10-3 and TRBJ2-5, with 10 bases matching TRBD2. Sequenced sample: peripheral blood. The source of this sequence is a woman aged 70-85 years with active or convalescent COVID-19. The CDR3 reads CAIGGGSRASGRRETQYF. The CDR3 coding sequence is TGTGCCATCGGGGGGGGTTCAAGGGCTAGCGGGAGAAGGGAGACCCAGTACTTC.